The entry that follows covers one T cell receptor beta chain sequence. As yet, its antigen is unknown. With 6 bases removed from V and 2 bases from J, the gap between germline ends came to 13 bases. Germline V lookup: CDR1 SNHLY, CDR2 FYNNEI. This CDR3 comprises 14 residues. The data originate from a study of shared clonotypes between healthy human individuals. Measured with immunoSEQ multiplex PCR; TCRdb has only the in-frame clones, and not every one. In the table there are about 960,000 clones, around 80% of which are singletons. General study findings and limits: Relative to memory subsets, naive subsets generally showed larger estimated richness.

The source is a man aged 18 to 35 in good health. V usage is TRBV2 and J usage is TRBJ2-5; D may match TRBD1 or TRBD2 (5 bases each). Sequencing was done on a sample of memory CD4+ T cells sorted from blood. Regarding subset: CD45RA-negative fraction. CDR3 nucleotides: TGTGCCAGCAGACGACAGAGCGGTCAAGAGACCCAGTACTTC. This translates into CASRRQSGQETQYF.